A single sample gave rise to the 25 T cell receptor beta chains below, sequenced in a study of blood T cell repertoires in COVID-19 (dated by TCRdb to the early 2020s). The method was the immunoSEQ multiplex PCR assay. This is the immuneACCESS table as TCRdb keeps it, with only in-frame sequences that have V and J called. A part of the clones is gone; compared with another copy, unresolved V genes explain less than half, and the rest is unexplained. For this sample the table gives about 140,000 clones, of which about 87% were detected only once. Clones ranked in the top ten supply less than 45% of the sample. The sequenced sample was peripheral blood. Receptors originate from a man aged 45 to 65 who had recovered from COVID-19.

In its sample, this clone was seen once. The chain is built from TRBV6-5 and TRBJ1-4; D is perhaps TRBD1 (5 bases). CDR3 length: 13 amino acids. Germline V gives CDR1 MNHEY, CDR2 SVGAGI. With 6 bases removed from V and 4 bases from J, the gap between germline ends came to 9 bases. CDR3 loop: CASRAGDNEKLFF. CDR3 nucleotide sequence: TGTGCCAGCAGGGCGGGGGATAATGAAAAACTGTTTTTT.

This rearrangement joins TRBV4-3 to TRBJ1-6; D perhaps matches TRBD1 (5 bases). Germline assignment: CDR1 LGHNA and CDR2 YSLEER. The CDR3 runs 16 residues. V was clipped by 4 bases and J by 4 bases, with 14 bases between them. This CDR3 reads CASSLGAGGYNSPLHF. The CDR3 nucleotides read TGCGCCAGCAGCCTTGGGGCGGGGGGTTATAATTCACCCCTCCACTTT.

This chain uses TRBV19 with TRBJ2-6, with a possible D match to TRBD2 (6 bases). Trimming took off 7 bases at V and 4 bases at J, with 11 bases between the two ends. This CDR3 spans 14 amino acids. Germline V lookup: CDR1 LNHDA, CDR2 SQIVND (reference sequence). The CDR3 DNA is TGTGCCAGTAAGGAGGGGCCCGGGGCCAACGTCCTGACTTTC. Its translation: CASKEGPGANVLTF.

The rearrangement uses TRBV29-1 and TRBJ1-3; D gene ambiguous. V lost 4 bases, J lost 0 bases, and 10 bases lay in between. The CDR3 consists of 14 residues. Germline values: CDR1 SQVTM, CDR2 ANQGSEA. The CDR3 reads CSVVDTHSGNTIYF. In DNA, the CDR3 is TGCAGCGTTGTTGACACTCACTCTGGAAACACCATATATTTT.

The gene calls are TRBV9 and TRBJ1-1; D might be TRBD1 (6 bases). Germline CDR1 reads SGDLS; CDR2 reads YYNGEE. The V gene lost 0 bases and the J gene lost 1 base, with 19 bases spanning the gap. The CDR3 runs to 18 residues. The chain's CDR3 is CASSVGIRGVNRNTEAFF. CDR3 coding DNA: TGTGCCAGCAGCGTAGGCATCAGGGGCGTCAACAGGAACACTGAAGCTTTCTTT. Drawing the rest from reference TRBV9 and TRBJ1-1, the complete variable domain is DSGVTQTPKHLITATGQRVTLRCSPRSGDLSVYWYQQSLDQGLQFLIQYYNGEERAKGNILERFSAQQFPDLHSELNLSSLELGDSALYFCASSVGIRGVNRNTEAFFGQGTRLTVV.

This chain joins TRBV5-1 and TRBJ2-3; the D gene is possibly TRBD1 (7 bases). CDR1 is SGHRS and CDR2 is YFSETQ in the germline V gene. The CDR3 loop spans 16 amino acids. Trimming took 0 bases from V and 3 from J, leaving 14 bases between them. The CDR3 sequence: CASSLGGGAGTDTQYF. CDR3 DNA sequence: TGCGCCAGCAGCTTGGGAGGGGGCGCGGGGACAGATACGCAGTATTTT.

As regards this clone: The same CDR3 can be traced to other DNA sequences in this sample. The V and J genes are TRBV18 and TRBJ2-7, with a weak D call TRBD2 (5 bases). Trimming took 3 bases from V and 3 from J, leaving 12 bases between them. The CDR3 has 14 amino acids. CDR1 is KGHSH, CDR2 LQKENI, per germline. The CDR3 is CASSPVSGYYEQYF. DNA of the CDR3: TGTGCCAGCTCACCGGTTTCGGGATACTACGAGCAGTACTTC.

The chain is built from TRBV6-4 and TRBJ2-2; 13 bases fit TRBD2. The CDR3 has 16 residues. Germline CDR1 and CDR2: MRHNA and SNTAGT. The V segment lost 3 bases and the J segment 3 bases; nucleotides outside the gene matches: 1. In DNA form, the CDR3 reads TGTGCCAGCAGTGAACTAGCGGGGGGGTACACCGGGGAGCTGTTTTTT. Its protein is CASSELAGGYTGELFF.

The J gene is TRBJ1-6, the V gene TRBV4-1; D call uncertain. The CDR3 has 15 residues. V lost 6 bases and J 9 bases, leaving 18 bases between the germline ends. Germline-derived CDR1 and CDR2 are MGHRA and YSYEKL. The CDR3 protein is CASRNQIADGSPLHF. As DNA, the CDR3 is TGCGCCAGCAGAAATCAGATCGCCGATGGTTCACCCCTCCACTTT.

This chain links TRBV7-3 with TRBJ1-1; D gene unclear. The CDR3 extends over 14 amino acids. V was cut by 5 bases and J by 0 bases, with 10 bases left in between. Germline V gene lookup returns CDR1 SGHTA and CDR2 FQGTGA. CDR3 in DNA: TGTGCCAGCAGCCGACTAGCGATGAACACTGAAGCTTTCTTT. Its translation is CASSRLAMNTEAFF.

This chain uses TRBV3-1 (or the pseudogene TRBV3-2) with TRBJ2-6; D not certain. The CDR3 is 15 residues long. V was trimmed by 1 base and J by 0 bases, leaving 4 bases between them. Per germline, CDR1 LGHDT and CDR2 YNNKEL (reference sequence). CDR3 nucleotide sequence: TGTGCCAGCAGCCAAGGTATCTCTGGGGCCAACGTCCTGACTTTC. Protein sequence: CASSQGISGANVLTF.

V usage is TRBV7-9 and J usage is TRBJ2-7; TRBD2 is a possible D gene (6 bases). Germline V gives CDR1 SEHNR, CDR2 FQNEAQ (reference sequence). The CDR3 consists of 14 residues. The V end was cut by 1 base, the J end by 4 bases, with 11 bases between. The CDR3 DNA follows: TGTGCCAGCAGCTTAGACGCGGGGATGTACGAGCAGTACTTC. It is translated as CASSLDAGMYEQYF.

The chain links TRBV6-2 or TRBV6-3 to TRBJ2-5, with a weak D call TRBD2 (5 bases). This CDR3 comprises 14 residues. Germline V gives CDR1 MNHEY, CDR2 SVGEGT. Trimming cost V 0 bases and J 2 bases, with 7 bases left between them. The CDR3 region is CASSYSSGQETQYF. CDR3 in DNA: TGTGCCAGCAGTTACTCGAGCGGTCAAGAGACCCAGTACTTC.

The genes are TRBV6-2 or TRBV6-3 and TRBJ1-1; 10 positions match TRBD1. The germline CDR1 and CDR2 sequences are MNHEY and SVGEGT. The length of the CDR3 is 14 residues. J gave up 7 bases and V 5 bases, and 7 bases lay outside the gene matches. As DNA, the CDR3 is TGTGCCAGCAGTCAGACAGGGGGCTCGGGTGAAGCTTTCTTT. Amino acids: CASSQTGGSGEAFF.

The CDR3 sequence: CASSLGAQPGHYEQYF. DNA of the CDR3: TGTGCCAGCAGCTTGGGGGCCCAGCCAGGGCACTACGAGCAGTACTTC. The chain is built from TRBV7-8 and TRBJ2-7, with a tentative D call TRBD1 (6 bases). Germline CDR1 SGHVS, CDR2 FQNEAQ. Deletions cut 3 bases from V and 3 bases from J, with 18 bases between. The CDR3 length is 16 residues.

This chain uses TRBV15 with TRBJ1-4, with 7 bases identical to TRBD1. Germline V CDR1 and CDR2: LNHNV, YYDKDF (reference sequence). The V gene end was trimmed by 1 base and the J gene end by 8 bases; junction bases not matched to a gene: 7. CDR3 length: 15 amino acids. The CDR3 is CATSRGTGFDEKLFF. In DNA, the CDR3 is TGTGCCACCAGCAGAGGGACAGGATTTGACGAAAAACTGTTTTTT.

This chain joins TRBV5-8 and TRBJ1-6; 9 bases agree with TRBD1. The CDR3 runs 14 residues. Germline-derived CDR1 and CDR2 are SGHTS and YDEGEE. The J segment lost 9 bases and the V segment lost 4 bases, leaving 5 bases of the junction unmatched. The CDR3 nucleotides read TGTGCCAGCAGCCGGACAGGGGCCGTTTCACCCCTCCACTTT. Translated: CASSRTGAVSPLHF.

The chain uses TRBV5-6 and TRBJ2-7; 11 nucleotides agree with TRBD1. V gave up 6 bases and J gave up 12 bases; unmatched junction bases: 14. Germline assignment: CDR1 SGHDT and CDR2 YYEEEE. CDR3 length equals 14 residues. This CDR3 reads CASTGLPGQGVMYF. In DNA, the CDR3 is TGTGCCAGCACTGGCCTACCGGGACAGGGGGTTATGTACTTC.

The chain is built from TRBV5-1 and TRBJ1-2; D is perhaps TRBD1 (6 bases). This CDR3 region has 14 residues. V was cut by 0 bases and J by 4 bases, with 10 bases left in between. The germline gives CDR1 SGHRS, CDR2 YFSETQ. CDR3 DNA: TGCGCCAGCAGCTTGGACAGGGCGGCCTATGGCTACACCTTC. It specifies CASSLDRAAYGYTF.

This chain uses TRBV6-6 with TRBJ2-2; the match to TRBD1 covers 8 bases. The J segment lost 1 base and the V segment lost 5 bases, leaving 9 bases of the junction unmatched. CDR1 is MNHNY, CDR2 SVGAGI, per germline (reference sequence). This CDR3 contains 17 residues. The CDR3 is CASSLTSDRVNTGELFF. CDR3 nucleotide sequence: TGTGCCAGCAGTCTTACCTCGGACAGGGTGAACACCGGGGAGCTGTTTTTT.

V and J are TRBV6-2 or TRBV6-3 and TRBJ2-2, with unresolved D. The CDR3 totals 13 residues. Germline assignment: CDR1 MNHEY and CDR2 SVGEGT. V dropped 4 bases and J dropped 5 bases, with 8 bases sitting between them. This CDR3 is CASSLVTTGELFF. CDR3 coding DNA: TGTGCCAGCAGTTTAGTAACTACCGGGGAGCTGTTTTTT.

The J gene is TRBJ2-7, the V gene TRBV11-3, with 14 bases matching TRBD2. J lost 7 bases, V lost 5 bases, and 4 bases had no gene match. This CDR3 region has 14 residues. Germline V lookup: CDR1 SGHNT, CDR2 YENEEA. The CDR3 DNA follows: TGTGCCAGCAGCCGACTAGCGGGGGGGCGAGAGCAGTACTTC. Protein sequence: CASSRLAGGREQYF. Full variable domain (missing parts from reference TRBV11-3 and TRBJ2-7): EAGVVQSPRYKIIEKKQPVAFWCNPISGHNTLYWYLQNLGQGPELLIRYENEEAVDDSQLPKDRFSAERLKGVDSTLKIQPAELGDSAVYLCASSRLAGGREQYFGPGTRLTVT.

The chain couples TRBV10-1 to TRBJ1-2; D unresolved. V lost 0 bases and J lost 5, with 10 bases in between. The CDR3 extends over 14 amino acids. Germline V gene sequence: CDR1 WNHNN, CDR2 SYGVQD (reference sequence). The CDR3 DNA is TGCGCCAGCAGTGAGTCCCCGGACTTGTATGGCTACACCTTC. Amino acids: CASSESPDLYGYTF.

This rearrangement joins TRBV2 to TRBJ1-3, with 9 bases matching TRBD1. Germline V gene data show CDR1 as SNHLY and CDR2 as FYNNEI. The CDR3 is 13 residues long. Trimming removed 7 bases from V and 4 bases from J; junction bases left unmatched: 2. CDR3: CASKGTGGNTIYF. For the CDR3, the DNA is TGTGCCAGCAAAGGGACAGGGGGAAACACCATATATTTT.

The rearrangement uses TRBV4-3 and TRBJ2-3; tentative D call: TRBD1 (5 bases). CDR1 is LGHNA, CDR2 YSLEER, per germline. Trimming pared 0 bases from V and 6 bases from J, leaving 13 bases between. The CDR3 spans 15 residues. CDR3: CASSQDGQGGDTQYF. The DNA of the CDR3 is TGCGCCAGCAGCCAAGACGGGCAGGGTGGGGATACGCAGTATTTT.